The clone carrying this TCR beta chain was observed a handful of times. The data were obtained in a study of shared clonotypes between healthy human individuals. Looking at the study overall: Researchers drew samples from a couple of women and a few men aged 18 to 49.

This CDR3 has 15 amino acids. From germline, CDR1 is SGHAT and CDR2 FQNNGV. The V end lost 2 bases, the J end lost 6 bases, and 17 bases lay between the germline ends. The assay was run at deep level. Assay used: immunoSEQ multiplex PCR; TCRdb lists only in-frame clones, some missing. This sample has approximately 500,000 clones, with 81% found just once. The donors were all Caucasian adults (living in Nashville, Tennessee). The sequenced sample consisted of PBMCs. This receptor was taken from a woman aged 40 to 55 in good health. Some clones in this sample may be carry-over from other donors' samples. This chain links TRBV11-2 with TRBJ2-7; weak D call: TRBD1 (5 bases). This CDR3 is CASSLFAGSVGEQYF. The CDR3 nucleotides read TGTGCCAGCAGCTTATTTGCAGGGTCAGTAGGCGAGCAGTACTTC.